What follows is one T cell receptor beta chain and its context. This table comes from immunoSEQ multiplex PCR, and its TCRdb copy is limited to in-frame clones, with some not included. The sample holds about 76,000 clones; 94% are singletons and the top ten take 1.5% to 1.8%. This sample was taken from a study of cytomegalovirus exposure and HLA in healthy donors. The 120-subject validation cohort, separate from the 666-subject first cohort, included the donors. This CDR3 is built from 14 residues. V lost 5 bases to trimming and J lost 4 bases, with 14 bases between them. CDR1 is SGHTA, CDR2 FQGTGA, per germline.

The V and J genes are TRBV7-3 and TRBJ2-5; D possibly corresponds to TRBD1 (5 bases). Source material: PBMCs. This sequence originates from a man between 18 and 29 years old in good health and CMV-seropositive. The CDR3, as DNA: TGTGCCAGCAGCCCGCACACGCAGGGAGAGACCCAGTACTTC. Its protein is CASSPHTQGETQYF.